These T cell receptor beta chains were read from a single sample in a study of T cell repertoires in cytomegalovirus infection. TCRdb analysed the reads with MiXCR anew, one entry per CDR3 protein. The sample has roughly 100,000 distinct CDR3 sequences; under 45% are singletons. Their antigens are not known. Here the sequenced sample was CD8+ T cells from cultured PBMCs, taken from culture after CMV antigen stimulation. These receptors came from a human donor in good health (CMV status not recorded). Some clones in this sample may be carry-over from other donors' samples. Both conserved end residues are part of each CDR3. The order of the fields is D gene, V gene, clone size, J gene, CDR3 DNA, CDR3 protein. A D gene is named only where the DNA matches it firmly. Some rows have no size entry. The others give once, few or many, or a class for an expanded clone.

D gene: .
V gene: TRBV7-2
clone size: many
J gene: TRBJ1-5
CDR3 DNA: TGTGCCAGCAGCTTAGGGGGTTGGAATAGCAATCAGCCCCAGCATTTT
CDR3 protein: CASSLGGWNSNQPQHF

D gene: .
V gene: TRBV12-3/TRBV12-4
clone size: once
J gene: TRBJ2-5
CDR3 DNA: TGTGCCAGCAGTTTTTCACAGCAAGAGACCCAGTACTTC
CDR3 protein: CASSFSQQETQYF

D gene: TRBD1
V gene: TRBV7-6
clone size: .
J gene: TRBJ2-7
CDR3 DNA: TGTGCCAGCAGCTCTCGACAGGGTTCCTACGAGCAGTACTTC
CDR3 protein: CASSSRQGSYEQYF

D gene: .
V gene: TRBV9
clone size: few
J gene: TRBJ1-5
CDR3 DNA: TGTGCCAGCAGCGTAGCAGGATATAGCAATCAGCCCCAGCATTTT
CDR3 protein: CASSVAGYSNQPQHF

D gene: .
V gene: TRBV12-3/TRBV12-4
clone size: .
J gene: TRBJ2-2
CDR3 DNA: TGTGCCAGCAGAGCCGGGACAAGGACCGGGGAGCTGTTTTTT
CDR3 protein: CASRAGTRTGELFF

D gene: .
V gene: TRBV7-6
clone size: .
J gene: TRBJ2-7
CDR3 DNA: TGTGCCAGCAGCATCTACTCCTACGAGCAGTACTTC
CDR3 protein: CASSIYSYEQYF

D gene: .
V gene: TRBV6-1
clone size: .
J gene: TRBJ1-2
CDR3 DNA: TGTGCCAGCAGCCCCCTGGGGGGGGGCGACTATGGCTACACCTTC
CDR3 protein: CASSPLGGGDYGYTF

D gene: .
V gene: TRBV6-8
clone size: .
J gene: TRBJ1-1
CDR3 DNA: TGTGCCAGCAGTGGTTACAGGAGGAACACTGAAGCTTTCTTT
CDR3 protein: CASSGYRRNTEAFF

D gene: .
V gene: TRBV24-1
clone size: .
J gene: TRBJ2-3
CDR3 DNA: TGTGCCACCAGTGATTCCGCTGACGATCAATTCGGCAGCACAGATACGCAGTATTTT
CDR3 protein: CATSDSADDQFGSTDTQYF

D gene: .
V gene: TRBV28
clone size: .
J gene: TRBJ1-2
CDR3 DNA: TGTGCCAGCAGTTCGATCACGACAGTCTCTTATGGCTACACCTTC
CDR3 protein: CASSSITTVSYGYTF

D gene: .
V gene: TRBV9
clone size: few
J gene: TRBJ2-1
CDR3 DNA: TGTGCCAGCACCCCATGGGGGGGGGCCGGGAATGAGCAGTTCTTC
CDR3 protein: CASTPWGGAGNEQFF

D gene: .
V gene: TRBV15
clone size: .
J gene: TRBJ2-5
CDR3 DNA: TGTGCCACCAGCAGAGAACGGGTTTCAAGGGAGACCCAGTACTTC
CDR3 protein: CATSRERVSRETQYF

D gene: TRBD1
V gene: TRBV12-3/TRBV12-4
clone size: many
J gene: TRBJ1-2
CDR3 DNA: TGTGCCAGCAGTAGGACAGGGCAAGATGGCTACACCTTC
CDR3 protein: CASSRTGQDGYTF

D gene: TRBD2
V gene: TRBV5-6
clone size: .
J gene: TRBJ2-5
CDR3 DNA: TGTGCCAGCAGCTCACCTAGCGGGGGGGCGCGGGAGACCCAGTACTTC
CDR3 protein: CASSSPSGGARETQYF

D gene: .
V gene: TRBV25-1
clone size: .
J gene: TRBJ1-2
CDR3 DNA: TGTGCCAGCAGTGAAGACGGGAGTAACTATGGCTACACCTTC
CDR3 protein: CASSEDGSNYGYTF

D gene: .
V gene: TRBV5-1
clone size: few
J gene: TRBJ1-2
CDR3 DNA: TGCGCCAGCAGCTTGGTCAGGACCGGCCCGTATGGCTACACCTTC
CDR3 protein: CASSLVRTGPYGYTF

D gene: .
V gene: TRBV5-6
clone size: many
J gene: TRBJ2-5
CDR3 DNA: TGTGCCAGCAGCTTGATATCGAAGGAAGAGACCCAGTACTTC
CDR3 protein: CASSLISKEETQYF

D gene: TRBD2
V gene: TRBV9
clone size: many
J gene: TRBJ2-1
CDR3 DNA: TGTGCCAGCAGCGTAGGGGCGGGGGAGCACAATGAGCAGTTCTTC
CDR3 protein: CASSVGAGEHNEQFF

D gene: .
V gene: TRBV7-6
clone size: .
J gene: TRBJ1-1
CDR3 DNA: TGTGCCAGCAGCTTAGTGGGCCCGACAGGACTGGACACTGAAGCTTTCTTT
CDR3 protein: CASSLVGPTGLDTEAFF

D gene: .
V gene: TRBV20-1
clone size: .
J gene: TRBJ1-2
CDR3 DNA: TGCAGTGCTAGAGAGGGAGGGGGGTTCTATGGCTACACCTTC
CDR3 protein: CSAREGGGFYGYTF

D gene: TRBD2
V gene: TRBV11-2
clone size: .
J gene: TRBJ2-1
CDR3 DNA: TGTGCCAGCAGCTTACGTTCTCTAGCGGGGGGACACTCCTACAATGAGCAGTTCTTC
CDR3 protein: CASSLRSLAGGHSYNEQFF

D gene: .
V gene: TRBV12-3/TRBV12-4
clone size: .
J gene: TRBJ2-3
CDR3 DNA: TGTGCCAGCAGTTTCCGGGACGGAGGGCTTGAGGAGTATTTT
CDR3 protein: CASSFRDGGLEEYF

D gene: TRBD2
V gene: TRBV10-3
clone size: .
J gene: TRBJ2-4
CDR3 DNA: TGTGCCATCAGTGAGTTTAGCGGGGCAGACAAAAACATTCAGTACTTC
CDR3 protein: CAISEFSGADKNIQYF

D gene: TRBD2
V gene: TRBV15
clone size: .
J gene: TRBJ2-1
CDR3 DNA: TGTGCCACCAGCAGAGGGGGGGGACCCTACAATGAGCAGTTCTTC
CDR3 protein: CATSRGGGPYNEQFF

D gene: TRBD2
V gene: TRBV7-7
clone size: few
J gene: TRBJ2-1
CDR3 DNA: TGTGCCAGCAGCCGAGGACTAGCGGGGGACAATGAGCAGTTCTTC
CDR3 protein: CASSRGLAGDNEQFF

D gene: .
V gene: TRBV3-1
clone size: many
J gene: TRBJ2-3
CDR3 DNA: TGTGCCACCGATCCGACCGGGGCGGGTGAGAGGTATTTT
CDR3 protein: CATDPTGAGERYF

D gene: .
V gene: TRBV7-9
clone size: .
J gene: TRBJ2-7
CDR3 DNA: TGTGCCAGCAGCCACGGGACGGTCTACGAGCAGTACTTC
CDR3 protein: CASSHGTVYEQYF

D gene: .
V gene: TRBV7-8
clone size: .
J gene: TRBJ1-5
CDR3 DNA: TGTGCCAGCAGCCCACCGGGACAATTTTCGCCGCCCCAGCATTTT
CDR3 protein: CASSPPGQFSPPQHF

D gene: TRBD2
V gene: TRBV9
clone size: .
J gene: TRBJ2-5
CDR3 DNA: TGTGCCAGCAGCGTAGGGGGTAGCGGGGGACAAGAGACCCAGTACTTC
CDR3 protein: CASSVGGSGGQETQYF

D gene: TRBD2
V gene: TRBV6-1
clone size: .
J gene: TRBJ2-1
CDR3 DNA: TGTGCCAGCAGTGAAGGGGGGGGTTATGAGCAGTTCTTC
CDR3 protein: CASSEGGGYEQFF

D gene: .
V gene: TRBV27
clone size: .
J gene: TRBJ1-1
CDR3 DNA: TGTGCCAGCAGTTTAGATGGGGGACGGGCTGAAGCTTTCTTT
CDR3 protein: CASSLDGGRAEAFF

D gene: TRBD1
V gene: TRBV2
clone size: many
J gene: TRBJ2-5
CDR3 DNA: TGTGCCAGCAGTGAAGTAGGACAGGGGCAAGAGACCCAGTACTTC
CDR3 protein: CASSEVGQGQETQYF

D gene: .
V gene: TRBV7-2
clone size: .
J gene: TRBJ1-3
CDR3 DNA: TGTGCCAGCAGCTACCGACAGTTTAGCTCTGAAAACACCATATATTTT
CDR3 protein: CASSYRQFSSENTIYF

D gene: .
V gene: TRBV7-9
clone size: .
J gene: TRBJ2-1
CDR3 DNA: TGTGCCAGCAGATGGTTGTCAGGGTCGATTTACAATGAGCAGTTCTTC
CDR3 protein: CASRWLSGSIYNEQFF

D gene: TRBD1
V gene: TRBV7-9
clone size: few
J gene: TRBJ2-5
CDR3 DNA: TGTGCCAGCAGCCGGGACAGAAACCAAGAGACCCAGTACTTC
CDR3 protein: CASSRDRNQETQYF

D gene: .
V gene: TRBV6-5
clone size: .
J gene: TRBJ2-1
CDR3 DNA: TGTGCCAGCAGTTGGAGGGGGGCAAACAATGAGCAGTTCTTC
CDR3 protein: CASSWRGANNEQFF

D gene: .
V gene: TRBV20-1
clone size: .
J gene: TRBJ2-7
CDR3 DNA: TGCAGTGCTAGCCTACTACGGGGTCACGGGCAGTACTTC
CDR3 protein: CSASLLRGHGQYF

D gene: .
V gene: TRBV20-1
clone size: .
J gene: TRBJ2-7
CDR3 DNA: TGCAGTGCCAACTCCAGGGATTCCCTCCCCTACGAGCAGTACTTC
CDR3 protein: CSANSRDSLPYEQYF

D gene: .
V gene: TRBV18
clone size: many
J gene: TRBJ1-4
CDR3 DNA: TGTGCCAGCTCACGACAGGCTCATACTCCCGCAACTAATGAAAAACTGTTTTTT
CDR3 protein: CASSRQAHTPATNEKLFF

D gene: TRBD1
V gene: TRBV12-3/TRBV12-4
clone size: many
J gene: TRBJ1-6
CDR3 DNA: TGTGCCAGCAGTTTGAGGGGGCCCTCCTATAATTCACCCCTCCACTTT
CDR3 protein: CASSLRGPSYNSPLHF

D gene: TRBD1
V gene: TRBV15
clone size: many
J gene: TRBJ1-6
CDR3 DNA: TGTGCCACCAGCAGAGGACAGGGCTATAATTCACCCCTCCACTTT
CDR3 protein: CATSRGQGYNSPLHF

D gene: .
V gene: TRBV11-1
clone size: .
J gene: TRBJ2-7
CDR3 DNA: TGTGCCAGCAGCTTAGCACAGGAGGGAACCTACGAGCAGTACTTC
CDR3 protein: CASSLAQEGTYEQYF